These 18 T cell receptor beta chains were sequenced from one sample in a study of cytomegalovirus exposure and HLA in healthy donors. PCR was performed using 60 Vbeta and 13 Jbeta primers. Some clones are missing from TCRdb's copy, which holds only in-frame ones; the method was immunoSEQ multiplex PCR. The sample consists of roughly 150,000 clones, 60% to 80% of them appearing once. What was sequenced was PBMCs. The receptors originated from a woman younger than 45 in good health and CMV-seronegative.

V is TRBV19 and J is TRBJ1-5, with D possibly matching TRBD1 (6 bases). The germline CDR1 and CDR2 sequences are LNHDA and SQIVND (reference sequence). Trimming pared 5 bases from V and 6 bases from J, leaving 14 bases between. This CDR3 is built from 14 residues. The CDR3 loop is CASSAQGSGQPQHF. The DNA of the CDR3 is TGTGCCAGTAGTGCACAGGGTTCAGGTCAGCCCCAGCATTTT.

J is TRBJ2-3 and V is TRBV6-6; weak D call: TRBD2 (6 bases). The V end lost 7 bases, the J end lost 2 bases, and 10 bases lay between the germline ends. This CDR3 contains 13 residues. CDR1 and CDR2 (germline): MNHNY, SVGAGI (reference sequence). This CDR3 reads CASKEGFTDTQYF. The CDR3, as DNA: TGTGCCAGCAAGGAGGGTTTCACAGATACGCAGTATTTT.

This chain connects TRBV30 to TRBJ1-6, with D perhaps matching TRBD1 (5 bases). The CDR3 sequence is 14 residues long. V was cut by 0 bases and J by 10 bases, with 13 bases left in between. The germline CDR1 and CDR2 sequences are GTSNPN and SVGIG (reference sequence). CDR3 DNA: TGTGCCTGGAGTGTAACCAGGGCTGGCTCACCCCTCCACTTT. It is translated as CAWSVTRAGSPLHF.

J is TRBJ1-2 and V is TRBV14; 7 bases line up with TRBD1. CDR1 is SGHDN and CDR2 is FVKESK in the germline V gene. The V and J ends lost 4 bases and 5 bases, in that order; junction bases with no gene match: 10. The CDR3 has 15 amino acids. CDR3 coding DNA: TGTGCCAGCAGCCCATCCCGACAGGGAGGATATGGCTACACCTTC. Translating it yields CASSPSRQGGYGYTF.

J is TRBJ1-6 and V is TRBV18; the match to TRBD1 covers 7 bases. Germline-derived CDR1 and CDR2 are KGHSH and LQKENI. The CDR3 is made up of 14 amino acids. The ends lost 3 bases at V and 9 bases at J; junction bases unmatched: 5. The CDR3 DNA follows: TGTGCCAGCTCACCGGGACAGTTAGGTTCACCCCTCCACTTT. This sequence encodes CASSPGQLGSPLHF. The full variable domain, rest sourced from reference TRBV18 and TRBJ1-6, is NAGVMQNPRHLVRRRGQEARLRCSPMKGHSHVYWYRQLPEEGLKFMVYLQKENIIDESGMPKERFSAEFPKEGPSILRIQQVVRGDSAAYFCASSPGQLGSPLHFGNGTRLTVT.

The chain links TRBV5-1 to TRBJ2-7; possibly TRBD1 for D (7 bases). This CDR3 has 13 amino acids. Germline V gives CDR1 SGHRS, CDR2 YFSETQ. V dropped 4 bases and J dropped 5 bases, with 13 bases sitting between them. CDR3 sequence (DNA): TGCGCCAGCAGCCGCGGGGACAGCGACGAGCAGTACTTC. This codes for CASSRGDSDEQYF.

The CDR3 loop reads CASSLALGVNEAFF. Written as DNA, the CDR3 is TGTGCCAGCAGCTTAGCGCTAGGGGTGAATGAAGCTTTCTTT. The V gene is TRBV7-6, the J gene TRBJ1-1, with a possible D match to TRBD1 (5 bases). The CDR3 spans 14 residues. Germline V gene data show CDR1 as SGHVS and CDR2 as FNYEAQ. V was cut by 0 bases and J by 7 bases, with 12 bases left in between.

The rearrangement links TRBV6-1 to TRBJ1-1; TRBD1 agrees at 8 bases. The CDR3 loop spans 15 amino acids. J lost 0 bases, V lost 4 bases, and 4 bases had no gene match. From germline, CDR1 is MNHNS and CDR2 SASEGT. CDR3 loop: CASSAQGAMNTEAFF. The DNA of the CDR3 is TGTGCCAGCAGTGCGCAGGGGGCTATGAACACTGAAGCTTTCTTT.

This clone was counted a few times. The chain is built from TRBV11-3 and TRBJ2-3, with D tentatively TRBD2 (6 bases). The CDR3 has 14 amino acids. Germline CDR1 and CDR2: SGHNT and YENEEA. The ends were cut back, 4 bases at V and 4 bases at J, with 12 bases in the middle. In DNA, the CDR3 is TGTGCCAGCAGCTCCCGGGACTTACCAGATACGCAGTATTTT. It specifies CASSSRDLPDTQYF.

This clone was recorded once. The chain is built from TRBV7-9 and TRBJ2-3; tentatively, D is TRBD1 (5 bases). Germline V gives CDR1 SEHNR, CDR2 FQNEAQ (reference sequence). The CDR3 consists of 15 residues. V gave up 5 bases and J gave up 4 bases, with 16 bases separating them. DNA for the CDR3: TGTGCCAGCAGCGCAGGACATACTGAGGCAGATACGCAGTATTTT. Protein sequence: CASSAGHTEADTQYF.

This clone was picked up one time. The chain couples TRBV29-1 to TRBJ2-7; D is possibly TRBD2 (7 bases). Germline V lookup: CDR1 SQVTM, CDR2 ANQGSEA. This CDR3 comprises 13 residues. Trimming pared 2 bases from V and 3 bases from J, leaving 11 bases between. The CDR3 region is CSVETGGLYEQYF. As DNA, the CDR3 is TGCAGCGTTGAAACGGGGGGCCTCTACGAGCAGTACTTC.

This chain joins TRBV2 and TRBJ1-1; possible D gene TRBD1, 5 bases. The CDR3 extends over 13 amino acids. Germline V gene sequence: CDR1 SNHLY, CDR2 FYNNEI. V lost 4 bases to trimming and J lost 4 bases, with 10 bases between them. The CDR3 nucleotides read TGTGCCAGCAGTGGGCAGGGCGGCACTGAAGCTTTCTTT. Translation gives CASSGQGGTEAFF.

The CDR3 nucleotides are TGTGCCAGCAGTGCAGGTTCAGGGGCCGAGCAGTACTTC. This encodes CASSAGSGAEQYF. The chain joins TRBV27 to TRBJ2-7; D possibly corresponds to TRBD1 (6 bases). This CDR3 is built from 13 residues. Germline lookup yields CDR1 MNHEY and CDR2 SMNVEV (reference sequence). Deletions cut 5 bases from V and 6 bases from J, with 14 bases between.

The chain has TRBV29-1 and TRBJ1-1; D not certain. The length of the CDR3 is 14 residues. The germline CDR1 and CDR2 sequences are SQVTM and ANQGSEA. This chain's CDR3 is CSVRSERISTEAFF. CDR3 coding DNA: TGCAGTGTTAGGAGTGAGCGGATATCCACTGAAGCTTTCTTT.

This rearrangement joins TRBV5-1 to TRBJ1-2, with a tentative D call TRBD1 (6 bases). The CDR3 spans 13 residues. The germline CDR1 and CDR2 sequences are SGHRS and YFSETQ. The germline V and J ends were trimmed by 3 bases and 8 bases, with 14 bases remaining between them. CDR3 amino acids: CASSSKTGSGYTF. The CDR3 DNA sequence: TGCGCCAGCAGCTCTAAGACAGGAAGCGGCTACACCTTC.

The chain uses TRBV29-1 and TRBJ2-2; D might be TRBD2 (6 bases). The CDR3 contains 14 residues. Germline V gene lookup returns CDR1 SQVTM and CDR2 ANQGSEA. V lost 7 bases and J lost 4, with 16 bases in between. The CDR3 spells CSAEGLAFTGELFF. The CDR3 nucleotides are TGCAGCGCCGAGGGGCTAGCGTTCACCGGGGAGCTGTTTTTT.

This clone was seen only a few times. This sequence joins TRBV2 and TRBJ2-7; 8 bases are shared with TRBD2. This CDR3 spans 14 amino acids. With 4 bases clipped from V and 2 bases from J, the junction kept 4 bases outside the gene matches. Per germline, CDR1 SNHLY and CDR2 FYNNEI. The CDR3 spells CASSGGGGTYEQYF. CDR3 sequence (DNA): TGTGCCAGCAGTGGCGGCGGGGGGACCTACGAGCAGTACTTC.

This chain connects TRBV6-1 to TRBJ1-1; weak D call: TRBD1 (5 bases). Per germline, CDR1 MNHNS and CDR2 SASEGT. The CDR3 totals 13 residues. With 7 bases removed from V and 0 bases from J, the gap between germline ends came to 9 bases. This CDR3 reads CASKRQMNTEAFF. In DNA, the CDR3 is TGTGCCAGCAAGCGACAGATGAACACTGAAGCTTTCTTT.